This is a list of T cell receptor beta chains from one sample in a study of blood T cell repertoires in COVID-19. The data were produced by immunoSEQ multiplex PCR, yet TCRdb's version contains in-frame clones alone and is incomplete. The top ten hold over 4% of the sample, which has about 280,000 clones, about 87% seen once. Sequenced input: PBMCs or T cells enriched from blood (not recorded which). The receptors shown here come from a woman between 25 and 40 years old with acute COVID-19. Both conserved end residues are part of each CDR3. The D gene is left open where the match is weak. Part of the rows lack a size; the others show once, few, many or a class for expanded clones.

TRBV3-1/TRBV3-2	TRBJ2-5	-	TRBD1	CASSQVGDRPQETQYF	TGTGCCAGCAGCCAAGTGGGGGACAGGCCCCAAGAGACCCAGTACTTC
TRBV11-1	TRBJ1-1	-	-	CASSTWGGDTEAFF	TGTGCCAGCAGCACCTGGGGGGGTGACACTGAAGCTTTCTTT
TRBV5-5	TRBJ2-2	-	-	CASRPGGSTGELFF	TGTGCCAGCAGGCCGGGTGGGTCCACCGGGGAGCTGTTTTTT
TRBV19	TRBJ2-1	-	TRBD2	CASSIASGRLNEQFF	TGTGCCAGTAGTATAGCGAGCGGGAGGCTCAATGAGCAGTTCTTC
TRBV6-5	TRBJ2-7	-	-	CASSYGTEPPYEQYF	TGTGCCAGCAGTTACGGGACTGAACCCCCCTACGAGCAGTACTTC
TRBV18	TRBJ1-3	-	-	CASSPGQFTGSGNTIYF	TGTGCCAGCTCACCCGGACAGTTCACGGGCTCTGGAAACACCATATATTTT
TRBV7-9	TRBJ2-7	once	-	CASSPEGPSRYEQYF	TGTGCCAGCAGTCCGGAGGGGCCGAGCCGTTACGAGCAGTACTTC
TRBV13	TRBJ1-3	-	-	CASSAGQTRGNTIYF	TGTGCCAGCAGCGCAGGACAGACCAGAGGAAACACCATATATTTT
TRBV6-5	TRBJ2-5	once	-	CARNRVPQETQYF	TGTGCCAGAAACAGGGTACCCCAAGAGACCCAGTACTTC
TRBV24-1	TRBJ1-5	once	TRBD1	CATSTATGDPNQPQHF	TGTGCCACCAGCACCGCGACAGGGGACCCCAATCAGCCCCAGCATTTT
TRBV5-1	TRBJ1-5	-	-	CASSLEGQDNQPQHF	TGCGCCAGCAGCTTGGAGGGGCAGGACAATCAGCCCCAGCATTTT
TRBV6-4	TRBJ2-1	many	TRBD2	CASSDSTSGYNEQFF	TGTGCCAGCAGTGACTCGACTAGCGGGTACAATGAGCAGTTCTTC
TRBV27	TRBJ1-4	-	-	CASSYSPGPDEKLFF	TGTGCCAGCAGTTATTCTCCAGGGCCGGATGAAAAACTGTTTTTT
TRBV5-1	TRBJ2-7	-	-	CASSVDGSSSYEQYF	TGCGCCAGCAGCGTGGACGGTAGTAGCTCCTACGAGCAGTACTTC
TRBV7-2	TRBJ2-3	-	TRBD2	CASSDRLAGGGTDTQYF	TGTGCCAGCAGCGACCGACTAGCGGGAGGTGGGACAGATACGCAGTATTTT
TRBV29-1	TRBJ1-1	-	TRBD1	CSGTGGTDTEAFF	TGCAGCGGGACAGGGGGTACGGACACTGAAGCTTTCTTT
TRBV19	TRBJ1-4	-	TRBD1	CASRSLTGDHNEKLFF	TGTGCCAGTAGAAGCCTCACAGGGGACCATAATGAAAAACTGTTTTTT
TRBV7-2	TRBJ2-6	-	-	CASSLVSSGANVLTF	TGTGCCAGCAGCTTAGTTAGCTCTGGGGCCAACGTCCTGACTTTC
TRBV7-9	TRBJ2-7	-	-	CASSLASDSYEQYF	TGTGCCAGCAGCTTGGCTAGCGACTCCTACGAGCAGTACTTC
TRBV5-1	TRBJ2-6	-	-	CASSMRAQGGANVLTF	TGCGCCAGCAGCATGCGCGCTCAGGGTGGGGCCAACGTCCTGACTTTC
TRBV14	TRBJ2-6	once	TRBD1	CASSRQGSGANVLTF	TGTGCCAGCAGTAGACAGGGGTCCGGGGCCAACGTCCTGACTTTC
TRBV29-1	TRBJ2-7	-	TRBD1	CSVSGGSYEQYF	TGCAGCGTTTCAGGGGGCTCCTACGAGCAGTACTTC
TRBV6-5	TRBJ2-3	-	-	CASTDGTDTQYF	TGTGCCAGCACCGACGGGACAGATACGCAGTATTTT
TRBV6-5	TRBJ2-7	-	-	CASSPTSPWAEQYF	TGTGCCAGCAGTCCGACTAGTCCCTGGGCCGAGCAGTACTTC
TRBV12-2	TRBJ2-7	-	-	CASRPQGGYEQYF	TGTGCAAGTCGCCCACAGGGGGGATACGAGCAGTACTTC
TRBV6-1	TRBJ2-1	-	TRBD1	CASSDGQAREQFF	TGTGCCAGCAGTGACGGACAGGCACGGGAGCAGTTCTTC
TRBV5-4	TRBJ2-5	-	TRBD2	CASSLEASGRWETQYF	TGTGCCAGCAGCTTGGAGGCTAGCGGGAGGTGGGAGACCCAGTACTTC
TRBV4-2	TRBJ1-2	-	TRBD1	CASSQEEQGSYGYTF	TGTGCCAGCAGCCAAGAAGAACAGGGGAGTTATGGCTACACCTTC
TRBV7-9	TRBJ1-3	-	TRBD1	CASMDRLSGNTIYF	TGTGCCAGCATGGACAGGCTCTCTGGAAACACCATATATTTT
TRBV23-1	TRBJ2-4	few	-	CASSQSRAKNIQYF	TGCGCCAGCAGTCAATCCAGGGCCAAAAACATTCAGTACTTC
TRBV10-2	TRBJ2-2	-	TRBD2	CASNGLVAGELFF	TGCGCCAGCAATGGACTAGTGGCCGGGGAGCTGTTTTTT
TRBV4-2	TRBJ2-1	-	TRBD2	CASSQDSLAGGPQQFF	TGTGCCAGCAGCCAAGATTCCCTAGCGGGAGGGCCCCAGCAGTTCTTC
TRBV4-3	TRBJ2-7	-	TRBD2	CASSQDFTGGAYEQYF	TGCGCCAGCAGCCAAGATTTCACGGGAGGGGCCTACGAGCAGTACTTC
TRBV21-1	TRBJ1-2	-	-	CASSSRGSQRLDYGYTF	TGTGCCAGCAGCTCCCGAGGGTCGCAGCGGCTGGACTATGGCTACACCTTC
TRBV27	TRBJ2-7	-	TRBD2	CASSQRTSVYEQYF	TGTGCCAGCAGCCAACGGACTAGCGTCTACGAGCAGTACTTC
TRBV4-1	TRBJ2-5	once	TRBD2	CASSPYLAGGGETQYF	TGCGCCAGCAGCCCTTACTTAGCGGGCGGAGGGGAGACCCAGTACTTC
TRBV3-1/TRBV3-2	TRBJ2-7	-	-	CASSPGPGHREQYF	TGTGCCAGCAGCCCCGGTCCGGGACACAGGGAGCAGTACTTC
TRBV18	TRBJ2-7	-	TRBD1	CASSPLGQGGYEQYF	TGTGCCAGCTCACCACTAGGACAGGGAGGTTACGAGCAGTACTTC
TRBV5-5	TRBJ2-7	-	-	CASSLKTTGRYEQYF	TGTGCCAGCAGCTTGAAGACAACTGGGAGGTACGAGCAGTACTTC
TRBV2	TRBJ1-1	-	-	CASSEIGTPTPTEAFF	TGTGCCAGCAGTGAAATAGGGACACCTACCCCCACTGAAGCTTTCTTT
TRBV27	TRBJ2-3	-	-	CASIRGDTQYF	TGTGCCAGCATACGGGGGGATACGCAGTATTTT
TRBV11-2	TRBJ1-4	once	TRBD1	CARPGTAPTNEKLFF	TGTGCCAGACCAGGGACAGCTCCAACTAATGAAAAACTGTTTTTT
TRBV11-2	TRBJ2-2	-	TRBD1	CATERAQGQQNTGELFF	TGTGCCACCGAACGGGCGCAGGGACAGCAGAACACCGGGGAGCTGTTTTTT
TRBV2	TRBJ2-7	-	-	CASNQESEQYF	TGTGCCAGCAACCAGGAAAGCGAGCAGTACTTC
TRBV28	TRBJ1-1	once	-	CASSFYGDDTEAFF	TGTGCCAGCAGTTTTTACGGGGATGACACTGAAGCTTTCTTT
TRBV14	TRBJ2-2	-	-	CASSQDNRVDTGELFF	TGTGCCAGCAGCCAAGATAACAGGGTTGATACCGGGGAGCTGTTTTTT
TRBV10-3	TRBJ1-6	-	TRBD1	CAINRGLDSPLHF	TGTGCCATCAACAGGGGGCTTGATTCACCCCTCCACTTT
TRBV7-9	TRBJ2-1	once	-	CASSLAGAVNEQFF	TGTGCCAGCAGCTTGGCAGGGGCGGTAAATGAGCAGTTCTTC
TRBV27	TRBJ2-1	-	TRBD2	CASSLWTGTSNEQFF	TGTGCCAGCAGTTTATGGACCGGGACTAGCAATGAGCAGTTCTTC
TRBV6-4	TRBJ2-1	-	TRBD2	CASSEEVAGGNEQFF	TGTGCCAGCAGTGAGGAGGTAGCGGGAGGGAATGAGCAGTTCTTC
TRBV7-9	TRBJ1-6	-	-	CASSLAWGLESPLHF	TGTGCCAGCAGCTTAGCATGGGGGCTAGAGTCACCCCTCCACTTT
TRBV10-3	TRBJ1-2	-	-	CAISERQAADGDGYTF	TGTGCCATCAGTGAGCGTCAGGCGGCCGACGGGGATGGCTACACCTTC
TRBV7-6	TRBJ2-7	-	TRBD2	CASSLTTSGVYEQYF	TGTGCCAGCAGCTTAACCACTAGCGGGGTTTACGAGCAGTACTTC
TRBV11-3	TRBJ2-1	-	-	CASSLTVNWGDEQFF	TGTGCCAGCAGCTTAACCGTAAATTGGGGGGATGAGCAGTTCTTC
TRBV25-1	TRBJ2-2	once	-	CASSRNTGELFF	TGTGCCAGCAGCAGGAACACCGGGGAGCTGTTTTTT
TRBV6-1	TRBJ1-2	-	-	CASSDADIYGYTF	TGTGCCAGCAGTGACGCGGATATCTATGGCTACACCTTC
TRBV6-5	TRBJ2-3	-	-	CASSKLSSTDTQYF	TGTGCCAGCAGTAAACTCTCTAGCACAGATACGCAGTATTTT
TRBV24-1	TRBJ2-5	-	-	CATSDFQADTQETQYF	TGTGCCACCAGTGATTTTCAGGCAGATACGCAAGAGACCCAGTACTTC
TRBV5-8	TRBJ2-1	-	TRBD2	CASSLVLGGSTGNEQFF	TGTGCCAGCAGCTTGGTTCTGGGCGGGAGTACGGGGAATGAGCAGTTCTTC
TRBV19	TRBJ2-1	-	TRBD2	CASSIRTSYYNEQFF	TGTGCCAGTAGTATCCGGACTAGCTATTACAATGAGCAGTTCTTC